The 30 T cell receptor beta chains below come from one sample, sequenced in a study of cytomegalovirus exposure and HLA in healthy donors. Use of 60 Vbeta and 13 Jbeta primers characterized the PCR. Sequencing used immunoSEQ multiplex PCR; TCRdb keeps in-frame clones, though not all of them. The sample shows tens of thousands of clones, 77% of them seen only once. Input material: PBMCs. The receptors shown here come from a man aged 45-65 years in good health and CMV-seropositive.

The chain joins TRBV4-2 to TRBJ1-1; a possible D gene is TRBD1 (5 bases). The ends were cut back, 0 bases at V and 1 base at J, with 12 bases in the middle. Germline V gene data show CDR1 as LGHNA and CDR2 as YNFKEQ. CDR3 size: 16 residues. This CDR3 reads CASSQDNRGANTEAFF. CDR3 DNA sequence: TGTGCCAGCAGCCAAGATAATAGGGGTGCGAACACTGAAGCTTTCTTT.

The chain has TRBV2 and TRBJ1-1; no firm D call. Trimming pared 7 bases from V and 0 bases from J, leaving 12 bases between. The CDR3 covers 14 residues. Germline V lookup: CDR1 SNHLY, CDR2 FYNNEI. CDR3 region: CASNNRDMNTEAFF. For the CDR3, the DNA is TGTGCCAGCAATAACAGAGACATGAACACTGAAGCTTTCTTT.

V usage is TRBV27 and J usage is TRBJ2-1; no clear D gene. Germline V lookup: CDR1 MNHEY, CDR2 SMNVEV (reference sequence). The CDR3 runs 15 residues. V was shortened by 8 bases and J by 5 bases, with 19 bases between the two germline ends. In nucleotides, the CDR3 is TGTGCCAGCGGCCGGATGAGTGGGCTAAACAATGAGCAGTTCTTC. This translates into CASGRMSGLNNEQFF.

In this sample, this clone turned up once. J is TRBJ2-7 and V is TRBV18, with 7 nucleotides matching TRBD1. Germline lookup yields CDR1 KGHSH and CDR2 LQKENI. J gave up 0 bases and V 9 bases, and 8 bases lay outside the gene matches. The CDR3 consists of 14 residues. CDR3 sequence reads: CASSRTGDSYEQYF. Written as DNA, the CDR3 is TGTGCCAGTTCCAGGACAGGTGACTCCTACGAGCAGTACTTC.

The genes are TRBV19 and TRBJ2-3; 7 nucleotides agree with TRBD1. CDR1 is LNHDA and CDR2 is SQIVND in the germline V gene (reference sequence). V trimming: 5 bases; J trimming: 2 bases; junction bases outside the gene matches: 10. The CDR3 loop spans 16 amino acids. The CDR3 DNA follows: TGTGCCAGTAGTTCGGGACAGCTATACCTCACAGATACGCAGTATTTT. Translation: CASSSGQLYLTDTQYF.

This chain links TRBV11-3 with TRBJ2-6; TRBD1 might be the D (5 bases). This CDR3 has 18 residues. V was pared by 1 base and J by 4 bases, with 17 bases between. Germline-derived CDR1 and CDR2 are SGHNT and YENEEA. The CDR3 here is CASSLVGRVMAGANVLTF. In DNA, the CDR3 is TGTGCCAGCAGCTTAGTTGGCAGGGTAATGGCCGGGGCCAACGTCCTGACTTTC.

The gene calls are TRBV10-3 and TRBJ2-7, with 7 nucleotides matching TRBD2. Germline V gene data show CDR1 as ENHRY and CDR2 as SYGVKD. V shed 4 bases, J shed 4 bases, and the junction held 10 bases outside the gene matches. The CDR3 has 15 amino acids. CDR3 in DNA: TGTGCCATCAGTGTGGAGGGAGGGCCCTCGTACGAGCAGTACTTC. The encoded protein is CAISVEGGPSYEQYF.

V and J are TRBV4-1 and TRBJ1-3, with a tentative D call TRBD1 (6 bases). The CDR3 loop spans 17 amino acids. The germline CDR1 and CDR2 sequences are MGHRA and YSYEKL. V was shortened by 0 bases and J by 4 bases, with 16 bases between the two germline ends. CDR3 sequence (DNA): TGCGCCAGCAGCCAAGAACTCATGGGGGCACTCGGAAACACCATATATTTT. Translated, it gives CASSQELMGALGNTIYF.

This chain connects TRBV7-2 to TRBJ1-1; no clear D. The V end lost 7 bases, the J end lost 6 bases, and 12 bases lay between the germline ends. The CDR3 loop spans 12 amino acids. Germline CDR1 is SGHTA and CDR2 is FQGNSA. The CDR3 DNA reads TGTGCCAGCACTCGGGCTAGCGCTGAAGCTTTCTTT. It translates to CASTRASAEAFF. Drawing the rest from reference TRBV7-2 and TRBJ1-1, the complete variable domain is GAGVSQSPSNKVTEKGKDVELRCDPISGHTALYWYRQSLGQGLEFLIYFQGNSAPDKSGLPSDRFSAERTGGSVSTLTIQRTQQEDSAVYLCASTRASAEAFFGQGTRLTVV.

The chain employs TRBV27 and TRBJ1-2; 7 bases line up with TRBD1. The V gene end was trimmed by 7 bases and the J gene end by 2 bases; junction bases not matched to a gene: 4. The CDR3 is made up of 13 amino acids. Per the germline V gene, CDR1 is MNHEY and CDR2 is SMNVEV (reference sequence). For the CDR3, the DNA is TGTGCCAGCACCAGGGGGTACAACTATGGCTACACCTTC. The encoded protein is CASTRGYNYGYTF.

Regarding this clone: The junction and the germline gene differ at one end; a read error may be behind it. V is TRBV7-9 and J is TRBJ2-7; a possible D gene is TRBD1 (5 bases). Germline V gene sequence: CDR1 SEHNR, CDR2 FQNEAQ (reference sequence). This CDR3 has 14 amino acids. The CDR3 nucleotides read TGTTCCAGCAGCTTTGACAGTGACTCCTACGAGCAGTACTTC. It yields the protein CSSSFDSDSYEQYF.

This clone was seen only a few times. This chain links TRBV5-5 with TRBJ2-3; 10 bases align to TRBD2. Germline V gene lookup returns CDR1 SGHKS and CDR2 YYEKEE (reference sequence). V lost 5 bases and J lost 4; bases outside the gene matches: 7. CDR3 size: 15 residues. DNA for the CDR3: TGTGCCAGCAGTAAGCTAGCGGGAGCCCCAGATACGCAGTATTTT. It is translated as CASSKLAGAPDTQYF. The whole variable domain, remainder taken from reference TRBV5-5 and TRBJ2-3, is DAGVTQSPTHLIKTRGQQVTLRCSPISGHKSVSWYQQVLGQGPQFIFQYYEKEERGRGNFPDRFSARQFPNYSSELNVNALLLGDSALYLCASSKLAGAPDTQYFGPGTRLTVL.

The chain recombines TRBV5-1 with TRBJ2-1, with TRBD2 identical over 9 bases. This CDR3 spans 17 amino acids. Germline V gives CDR1 SGHRS, CDR2 YFSETQ. The V segment lost 6 bases and the J segment 5 bases; nucleotides outside the gene matches: 15. The CDR3 region is CASIPSPPAGGHNEQFF. In DNA form, the CDR3 reads TGCGCCAGCATCCCTAGTCCCCCGGCGGGAGGGCACAATGAGCAGTTCTTC.

The chain carries TRBV4-1 and TRBJ2-1; D possibly corresponds to TRBD1 (5 bases). Per germline, CDR1 MGHRA and CDR2 YSYEKL. V shed 1 base and J shed 4 bases, with 17 bases lying between them. This CDR3 region has 17 residues. CDR3 sequence: CASSQGAGLSRYNEQFF. DNA for the CDR3: TGCGCCAGCAGCCAAGGGGCAGGGTTATCCCGATACAATGAGCAGTTCTTC.

The CDR3 sequence: CASSSSQGNGYTF. The CDR3 DNA follows: TGTGCCAGCAGCTCTTCACAGGGGAATGGCTACACCTTC. V and J are TRBV7-2 and TRBJ1-2; 7 nucleotides align to TRBD1. CDR1 and CDR2 from the germline V gene are SGHTA and FQGNSA. With V trimmed by 4 bases and J by 6 bases, 5 bases remained unmatched. CDR3 length: 13 residues. The complete variable domain, with remaining parts taken from reference TRBV7-2 and TRBJ1-2, reads GAGVSQSPSNKVTEKGKDVELRCDPISGHTALYWYRQSLGQGLEFLIYFQGNSAPDKSGLPSDRFSAERTGGSVSTLTIQRTQQEDSAVYLCASSSSQGNGYTFGSGTRLTVV.

The chain combines TRBV5-4 with TRBJ2-3, with 8 bases that match TRBD1. Germline V lookup: CDR1 SGHNT, CDR2 YYREEE (reference sequence). This CDR3 contains 15 residues. The junction had 6 bases not matched to a gene; V was cut back by 4 bases and J by 2 bases. CDR3 nucleotides: TGTGCCAGCAGCCAGGACAGGGTGAACACAGATACGCAGTATTTT. Protein product: CASSQDRVNTDTQYF.

In DNA, the CDR3 is TGTGCCAGCAGTGATAGGAACACTGAAGCTTTCTTT. Translating gives CASSDRNTEAFF. The rearrangement links TRBV2 to TRBJ1-1; D unclear. This CDR3 spans 12 amino acids. Trimming shortened V by 3 bases and J by 1 base, and 3 bases separated the two germline ends. CDR1 and CDR2 from the germline V gene are SNHLY and FYNNEI.

The chain carries TRBV18 and TRBJ1-2; 7 bases are shared with TRBD1. Germline V lookup: CDR1 KGHSH, CDR2 LQKENI. With V trimmed by 0 bases and J by 0 bases, 4 bases remained unmatched. CDR3 length equals 16 residues. CDR3 sequence: CASSPPGTVANYGYTF. The CDR3 DNA follows: TGTGCCAGCTCACCACCGGGGACAGTGGCTAACTATGGCTACACCTTC.

This clone has a handful of counts. The chain employs TRBV14 and TRBJ2-5; D may be TRBD1 (6 bases). The better agreement between TRBJ2-7 and the DNA end casts doubt on the J call. The germline gives CDR1 SGHDN, CDR2 FVKESK. The CDR3 has 15 amino acids. The CDR3 loop reads CASSQTGPRFYEQYF. The CDR3 region has the DNA TGTGCCAGCAGCCAGACAGGTCCCAGGTTTTACGAGCAGTACTTC.

This chain links TRBV7-6 with TRBJ2-7; 11 bases are a match to TRBD1. The junction had 2 bases not matched to a gene; V was cut back by 4 bases and J by 3 bases. This CDR3 comprises 14 residues. Germline assignment: CDR1 SGHVS and CDR2 FNYEAQ. The CDR3 loop reads CASSSGTGGYEQYF. In nucleotides, the CDR3 is TGTGCCAGCAGCTCCGGGACAGGGGGCTACGAGCAGTACTTC.

This clone was counted between two and nine times. This chain uses TRBV30 with TRBJ1-5; 7 nucleotides agree with TRBD1. The CDR3 runs to 13 residues. With V trimmed by 2 bases and J by 6 bases, 4 bases remained unmatched. Germline CDR1 reads GTSNPN; CDR2 reads SVGIG (reference sequence). CDR3 in DNA: TGTGCCTGGAGTACAGGGGATGCTCAGCCCCAGCATTTT. Its translation: CAWSTGDAQPQHF.

The chain joins TRBV7-3 to TRBJ2-4, with 12 bases fitting TRBD1. The germline V gene has CDR1 SGHTA and CDR2 FQGTGA. This CDR3 has 17 residues. J lost 7 bases, V lost 3 bases, and 10 bases had no gene match. CDR3 DNA sequence: TGTGCCAGCAGCTTCCTTAGCCCGGGACAGGGGGCCAACATTCAGTACTTC. Its translation: CASSFLSPGQGANIQYF.

The chain joins TRBV5-4 to TRBJ2-5; 10 positions match TRBD2. The CDR3 loop spans 15 amino acids. Germline lookup yields CDR1 SGHNT and CDR2 YYREEE (reference sequence). Trimming cost V 0 bases and J 2 bases; bases outside gene matches: 1. CDR3 bases: TGTGCCAGCAGCTTGGATAGCGGGAGGCAAGAGACCCAGTACTTC. It translates to CASSLDSGRQETQYF.

The chain uses TRBV6-5 and TRBJ1-5; D not resolved. The CDR3 runs 13 residues. With 6 bases removed from V and 10 bases from J, the gap between germline ends came to 16 bases. Germline V gene sequence: CDR1 MNHEY, CDR2 SVGAGI. CDR3 protein: CASREGAFQPQHF. CDR3 coding DNA: TGTGCCAGCAGAGAGGGCGCTTTCCAACCCCAGCATTTT.

This rearrangement joins TRBV11-3 to TRBJ2-7; 7 bases are shared with TRBD2. This CDR3 is built from 15 residues. Unmatched junction bases numbered 8, after V lost 3 bases and J lost 3 bases. CDR1 and CDR2 from the germline V gene are SGHNT and YENEEA. In DNA, the CDR3 is TGTGCCAGCAGCTTTTCTAGCGGAACGTACTACGAGCAGTACTTC. The encoded protein is CASSFSSGTYYEQYF.

The table lists this clone with a count of one. The rearrangement uses TRBV5-5 and TRBJ2-1, with TRBD2 matching 7 bases. The V gene's germline CDR1 is SGHKS and CDR2 YYEKEE (reference sequence). This CDR3 has 12 residues. The J segment lost 10 bases and the V segment lost 4 bases, leaving 5 bases of the junction unmatched. CDR3 amino acids: CASSRWEGEQFF. The CDR3 bases are TGTGCCAGCAGCCGCTGGGAGGGGGAGCAGTTCTTC.

This chain links TRBV7-9 with TRBJ2-7; the match to TRBD2 covers 10 bases. From germline, CDR1 is SEHNR and CDR2 FQNEAQ (reference sequence). The CDR3 extends over 15 amino acids. Germline trimming cut 4 bases from V and 0 bases from J; bases unmatched to any gene: 3. The CDR3 DNA follows: TGTGCCAGCAGCTGGTCTAGCGGGAGCTCCTACGAGCAGTACTTC. Its translation: CASSWSSGSSYEQYF.

The V gene is TRBV6-6, the J gene TRBJ1-1; D is uncertain. V was cut by 8 bases and J by 2 bases, with 6 bases left in between. Germline V gene lookup returns CDR1 MNHNY and CDR2 SVGAGI (reference sequence). The CDR3 has 11 residues. CDR3 coding DNA: TGTGCCAGCGCAGGTAACACTGAAGCTTTCTTT. Protein sequence: CASAGNTEAFF.

The chain has TRBV7-8 and TRBJ2-6; possible D gene TRBD1, 5 bases. This CDR3 spans 15 amino acids. Germline CDR1 and CDR2: SGHVS and FQNEAQ. V lost 3 bases and J lost 3, with 9 bases in between. CDR3 nucleotides: TGTGCCAGCAGCTTTTCAGGGATTGGGGCCAACGTCCTGACTTTC. Protein: CASSFSGIGANVLTF.

The chain links TRBV30 to TRBJ2-5, with 13 bases that match TRBD2. In germline, CDR1 is GTSNPN, CDR2 SVGIG (reference sequence). This CDR3 has 17 amino acids. With 0 bases clipped from V and 1 base from J, the junction kept 5 bases outside the gene matches. The DNA of the CDR3 is TGTGCCTGGAGTGTCCGCAGGACTAGCGGGGGCCAAGAGACCCAGTACTTC. Its protein product is CAWSVRRTSGGQETQYF.